This entry features one TCR beta chain sequence. TCRdb fed the 5' RACE reads into MiXCR, producing one record per CDR3 protein. This table holds some 1,700,000 distinct CDR3 sequences, under 35% found once. This sample was taken from a study of identical twins. The CDR3 sequence is 13 residues long. This sequence was found in a newborn girl in good health. V usage is TRBV21-1 and J usage is TRBJ2-1; the listed D gene, TRBD1, was not tested against the DNA. TRBV21-1 is termed a pseudogene. Sequencing used cord blood. The CDR3 region is CASSKEGSNEQFF. CDR3 in DNA: TGTGCCAGCAGCAAAGAGGGGTCCAATGAGCAGTTCTTC.